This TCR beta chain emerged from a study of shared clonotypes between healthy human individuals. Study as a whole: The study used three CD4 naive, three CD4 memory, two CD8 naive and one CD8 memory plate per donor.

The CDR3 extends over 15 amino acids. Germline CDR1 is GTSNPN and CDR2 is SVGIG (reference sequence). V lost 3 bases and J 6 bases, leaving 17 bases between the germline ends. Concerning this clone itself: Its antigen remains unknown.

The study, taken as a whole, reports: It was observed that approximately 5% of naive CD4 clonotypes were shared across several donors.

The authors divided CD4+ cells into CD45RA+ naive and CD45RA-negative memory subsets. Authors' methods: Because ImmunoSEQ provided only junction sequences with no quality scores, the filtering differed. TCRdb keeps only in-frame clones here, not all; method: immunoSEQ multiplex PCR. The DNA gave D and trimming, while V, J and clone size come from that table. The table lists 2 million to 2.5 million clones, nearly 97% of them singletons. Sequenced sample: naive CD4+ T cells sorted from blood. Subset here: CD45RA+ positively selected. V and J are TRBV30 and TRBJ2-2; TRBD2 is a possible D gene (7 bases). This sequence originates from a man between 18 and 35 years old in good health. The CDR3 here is CAWRFSGGAAGELFF. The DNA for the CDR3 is TGTGCCTGGAGGTTTTCGGGGGGCGCGGCCGGGGAGCTGTTTTTT.